What follows are 4 T cell receptor beta chains derived from one specimen sequenced in a study of blood T cell repertoires in COVID-19. The assay was immunoSEQ multiplex PCR, and TCRdb's table has in-frame clones only and misses some. The top ten clones hold 1.8% of a sample with 200,000 or so clones, under 90% of them seen once. The sequenced material came from PBMCs or T cells enriched from blood (not recorded which). Every receptor here comes from a man in his 60s who had recovered from COVID-19.

The chain uses TRBV29-1 and TRBJ1-2, with 7 bases aligning to TRBD1. Per germline, CDR1 SQVTM and CDR2 ANQGSEA. CDR3 size: 13 residues. Germline trimming cut 4 bases from V and 7 bases from J; bases unmatched to any gene: 9. The CDR3 DNA reads as TGCAGCGTTGGGGAAGGGGGCGTAGTTGGCTACACCTTC. Its protein is CSVGEGGVVGYTF.

The J gene is TRBJ2-1, the V gene TRBV5-4; tentatively, D is TRBD1 (5 bases). The CDR3 length is 13 residues. The V gene lost 1 base and the J gene lost 9 bases, with 11 bases spanning the gap. Germline CDR1 is SGHNT and CDR2 is YYREEE (reference sequence). CDR3 protein: CASSLSGFGEQFF. The CDR3 DNA sequence: TGTGCCAGCAGCTTGTCAGGGTTCGGTGAGCAGTTCTTC.

CDR3 sequence reads: CASSGQGDSPLHF. CDR3 nucleotide sequence: TGTGCCAGCAGTGGACAGGGAGATTCACCCCTCCACTTT. This chain connects TRBV12-3 or TRBV12-4 to TRBJ1-6; 8 nucleotides agree with TRBD1. J lost 8 bases, V lost 5 bases, and 2 bases had no gene match. This CDR3 is 13 amino acids long.

The chain employs TRBV7-9 and TRBJ1-4; 8 bases agree with TRBD1. Germline trimming cut 5 bases from V and 7 bases from J; bases unmatched to any gene: 9. The CDR3 extends over 15 amino acids. The germline gives CDR1 SEHNR, CDR2 FQNEAQ (reference sequence). The CDR3 nucleotides are TGTGCCAGCAGCCCTACTCAGGGGGCGCGTGAAAAACTGTTTTTT. Protein: CASSPTQGAREKLFF.